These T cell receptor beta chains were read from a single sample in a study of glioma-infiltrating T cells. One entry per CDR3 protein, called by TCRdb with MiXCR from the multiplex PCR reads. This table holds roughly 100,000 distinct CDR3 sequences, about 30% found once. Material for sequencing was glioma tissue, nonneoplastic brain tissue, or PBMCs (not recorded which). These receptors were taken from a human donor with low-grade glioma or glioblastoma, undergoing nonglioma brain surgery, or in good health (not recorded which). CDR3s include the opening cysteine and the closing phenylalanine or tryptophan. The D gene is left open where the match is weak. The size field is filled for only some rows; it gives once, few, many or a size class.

TGTGCCAGCAGTGAAGGGGGTCACACCGGGGAGCTGTTTTTT,CASSEGGHTGELFF,TRBV6-1,TRBJ2-2,many,.
TGTGCCAGCAGTGTACAAAACTATGGCTACACCTTC,CASSVQNYGYTF,TRBV2,TRBJ1-2,.,.
TGTGCCAGCAGCCTGGACGGGGCCCACGAGCAGTACTTC,CASSLDGAHEQYF,TRBV7-2,TRBJ2-7,.,.
TGTGCCAGCAGTGGGATTTATCGGCGCACAGATACGCAGTATTTT,CASSGIYRRTDTQYF,TRBV6-1,TRBJ2-3,many,.
TGTGCCAGCAGCGCGCAGGGAAACATTCAGTACTTC,CASSAQGNIQYF,TRBV7-2,TRBJ2-4,many,.
TGTGCCAGCAGCCAAGTCCTAGTTGATCAGCCCCAGCATTTT,CASSQVLVDQPQHF,TRBV3-1,TRBJ1-5,.,.
TGTGCCAGCAGATCAAAAGGGACTTCTGGAAACACCAAATATTTT,CASRSKGTSGNTKYF,TRBV12-3/TRBV12-4,TRBJ1-3,.,.
TGTGCCAGCAGCCAAGTTAGGGATGAGCAGTTCTTC,CASSQVRDEQFF,TRBV3-1,TRBJ2-1,.,.
TGTGCCAGCAGTTACCAAACAGGGCTATATGAAGCTTTCTTT,CASSYQTGLYEAFF,TRBV6-2/TRBV6-3,TRBJ1-1,many,.
TGCAGTGCTAGGGACCTAGCGGGGAGCACAGATACGCAGTATTTT,CSARDLAGSTDTQYF,TRBV20-1,TRBJ2-3,many,TRBD2
TGTGCCAGCAGTTACCAAAGCTCTGGGGCCAACGTCCTGACTTTC,CASSYQSSGANVLTF,TRBV6-2/TRBV6-3,TRBJ2-6,many,.
TGTGCCAGCAGCAGCAGGGATTTTCCACCCCTCCACTTT,CASSSRDFPPLHF,TRBV7-9,TRBJ1-6,.,.
TGTGCCAGCAGCTTAAGAGGGGATGGAGTGTCTGAAGCTTTCTTT,CASSLRGDGVSEAFF,TRBV5-5,TRBJ1-1,.,.
TGTGCCAGCAGTTTTCCGGGACTAGGGAAAGAGACCCAGTACTTC,CASSFPGLGKETQYF,TRBV7-9,TRBJ2-5,.,TRBD2
TGTGCCAGCAGCTTAAGGGAGATCCAGTACTTC,CASSLREIQYF,TRBV7-2,TRBJ2-5,many,.
TGTGCCATCAGGCCACGGGACGACGCCTACGAGCAGTACTTC,CAIRPRDDAYEQYF,TRBV10-3,TRBJ2-7,.,.
TGTGCCAGTCGGCCAGCGGGGGGGCCGGGAGAGACCCAGTACTTC,CASRPAGGPGETQYF,TRBV2,TRBJ2-5,.,TRBD2
TGCGCCAGCGGCCAAGACACCAGGGTAGGCTATGGCTACACCTTC,CASGQDTRVGYGYTF,TRBV4-3,TRBJ1-2,.,.
TGTGCCAGCAGTCGATCACGCAGCTACGAGCAGTACTTC,CASSRSRSYEQYF,TRBV6-1,TRBJ2-7,many,.
TGTGCCAGCAGCGGGACAGGGAACTATGGCTACACCTTC,CASSGTGNYGYTF,TRBV7-3,TRBJ1-2,many,TRBD1
TGCGCCAGCAGCCAAGATGACTTTAGCAATGAGCCCCAGCATTTT,CASSQDDFSNEPQHF,TRBV4-1,TRBJ1-5,.,.
TGTGCCAGCAGCCAAGGCGGGACTAGGTACAATGAGCAGTTCTTC,CASSQGGTRYNEQFF,TRBV3-1,TRBJ2-1,.,TRBD2
TGCAGTGCTAGAGGGGGTAGGGTTAGGGATACGCAGTATTTT,CSARGGRVRDTQYF,TRBV20-1,TRBJ2-3,.,.
TGCAGTGCTAGTCGCTTCGGAGGAAATTCACCCCTCCACTTT,CSASRFGGNSPLHF,TRBV20-1,TRBJ1-6,many,.
TGTGCCAGCAGCTCGGACAGGGGGCTGGATCAGCCCCAGCATTTT,CASSSDRGLDQPQHF,TRBV7-9,TRBJ1-5,many,TRBD1
TGCGCCAGCAGCCAAGAGTTACAGGGGGCTTATGGCTACACCTTC,CASSQELQGAYGYTF,TRBV4-1,TRBJ1-2,once,TRBD1
TGCAGTGCTCAAAGGACAGCGGGGACCCAGTACTTC,CSAQRTAGTQYF,TRBV20-1,TRBJ2-5,few,.
TGCGCCAGCAGCTTGCAGGGAGCCCCTGAGACCCAGTACTTC,CASSLQGAPETQYF,TRBV5-1,TRBJ2-5,.,.
TGTGCCAGCAGCTTAGGGGACGCAAGCTCCTACGAGCAGTACTTC,CASSLGDASSYEQYF,TRBV7-9,TRBJ2-7,.,.
TGCAGTGCTAGTTCCCGGGGGGATACGCAGTATTTT,CSASSRGDTQYF,TRBV20-1,TRBJ2-3,many,.
TGTGCCAGCAGATCCTCATTGGGAACAGGCGGTCCTGAAGCTTTCTTT,CASRSSLGTGGPEAFF,TRBV12-3/TRBV12-4,TRBJ1-1,.,.
TGCAGTGCTAGACAGGGTTCCGGCGCCGTAAATGAGCAGTTCTTC,CSARQGSGAVNEQFF,TRBV20-1,TRBJ2-1,many,.
TGTGCCAGCAGTTACTCAGGGGGAGCTTTCTTT,CASSYSGGAFF,TRBV6-6,TRBJ1-1,many,.
TGTGCCAGCACACAACCCAAGGACGGGACGAACACTGAAGCTTTCTTT,CASTQPKDGTNTEAFF,TRBV6-6,TRBJ1-1,.,.
TGCAGTGCTCCTAATCCGGGACAGCGGAACACTGAAGCTTTCTTT,CSAPNPGQRNTEAFF,TRBV20-1,TRBJ1-1,many,TRBD1
TGTGCCAGCAGCCAAGCACTTGGCCGGAACACTGAAGCTTTCTTT,CASSQALGRNTEAFF,TRBV14,TRBJ1-1,many,.
TGCAGCGTTGGAGGGGGCTTTGACGAGCAGTACTTC,CSVGGGFDEQYF,TRBV29-1,TRBJ2-7,few,TRBD1
TGTGCCAGCCCACCCCCGGGGGACCAAGAGACCCAGTACTTC,CASPPPGDQETQYF,TRBV18,TRBJ2-5,.,.
TGTGCCACCAGCAGAGTAATAGGCGAGCAGTACTTC,CATSRVIGEQYF,TRBV15,TRBJ2-7,.,.
TGCAGTGCTAGTAGGGTGGGGGCAGGGTCAGGTGAATCACCCCTCCACTTT,CSASRVGAGSGESPLHF,TRBV20-1,TRBJ1-6,few,.
TGTGCCAGCGTTCCGGGACAGACATTTGGAAACACCATATATTTT,CASVPGQTFGNTIYF,TRBV6-1,TRBJ1-3,many,TRBD1
TGTGCCAGCAGTGGACAGGGGGGGGGGTATAGCAATCAGCCCCAGCATTTT,CASSGQGGGYSNQPQHF,TRBV12-3/TRBV12-4,TRBJ1-5,.,TRBD1
TGTGCCAACAGTGAAGCGGGGACCTCCTACGAGCAGTACTTC,CANSEAGTSYEQYF,TRBV2,TRBJ2-7,many,TRBD2
TGTGCCAGCTCACCCTCCTCAGGGGGTGGGGAGCCCCAGCATTTT,CASSPSSGGGEPQHF,TRBV18,TRBJ1-5,.,TRBD1
TGTGCCAGCAGCTTGGGGGGGGATATCTACAATGAGCAGTTCTTC,CASSLGGDIYNEQFF,TRBV7-9,TRBJ2-1,many,TRBD2
TGTGCCAGCAGCTTAACCCCGACAGGGCAATCACCCCTCCACTTT,CASSLTPTGQSPLHF,TRBV7-3,TRBJ1-6,few,TRBD1
TGCGCCAGCAGGCAAGATAGTGGACAGGGGTACGAGCAGTACTTC,CASRQDSGQGYEQYF,TRBV4-1,TRBJ2-7,.,TRBD1